These 21 T cell receptor beta chains share one sample of origin, sequenced in a study of T cell responses to AZD1222 COVID-19 vaccine. Using immunoSEQ multiplex PCR, the repertoire was profiled, and TCRdb retains in-frame clones only, with some absent. The sample consists of about 99,000 clones, around nine tenths of them appearing once. The sequencing here drew on peripheral blood, taken on day 0 of AZD1222 vaccination. The source is an adult in good health.

The chain joins TRBV7-9 to TRBJ2-1, with D tentatively TRBD1 (5 bases). Trimming pared 2 bases from V and 0 bases from J, leaving 20 bases between. The V gene's germline CDR1 is SEHNR and CDR2 FQNEAQ (reference sequence). The CDR3 has 19 amino acids. Here the CDR3 reads CASSLLAFGAVPSYNEQFF. The CDR3 DNA sequence: TGTGCCAGCAGCTTATTAGCTTTTGGGGCGGTACCCTCCTACAATGAGCAGTTCTTC.

As DNA, the CDR3 is TGTGCCAGCAGCGTAGGCGGAACTAATGAAAAACTGTTTTTT. Encoded protein: CASSVGGTNEKLFF. The rearrangement joins TRBV9 to TRBJ1-4, with D hard to call. The CDR3 is 14 amino acids. The germline V gene has CDR1 SGDLS and CDR2 YYNGEE. Deletions cut 0 bases from V and 1 base from J, with 4 bases between.

The genes are TRBV6-5 and TRBJ2-3, with D maybe TRBD1 (6 bases). The CDR3 is 16 amino acids. Trimming stripped 3 bases from V and 3 bases from J, with 16 bases between. Germline lookup yields CDR1 MNHEY and CDR2 SVGAGI. For the CDR3, the DNA is TGTGCCAGCAGTTATGACGCGGTACAGGGAACAGATACGCAGTATTTT. As protein: CASSYDAVQGTDTQYF.

This sequence joins TRBV3-1 (or the pseudogene TRBV3-2) and TRBJ1-4, with D possibly matching TRBD1 (6 bases). CDR3 length: 12 amino acids. Trimming removed 1 base from V and 14 bases from J, with 11 bases in between. CDR1 LGHDT and CDR2 YNNKEL come from the germline V gene (reference sequence). CDR3 sequence reads: CASSQVTGPLFF. CDR3 DNA sequence: TGTGCCAGCAGCCAAGTAACAGGGCCCCTGTTTTTT.

The chain combines TRBV5-1 with TRBJ2-1, with D possibly called TRBD1 or TRBD2 (5 bases each). V dropped 4 bases and J dropped 3 bases, with 17 bases sitting between them. Germline V gene lookup returns CDR1 SGHRS and CDR2 YFSETQ. The CDR3 consists of 16 residues. CDR3 protein: CASSLGLGTVYNEQFF. CDR3 nucleotide sequence: TGCGCCAGCAGCCTGGGGTTGGGGACGGTCTACAATGAGCAGTTCTTC.

The rearrangement uses TRBV5-6 and TRBJ2-2; no reliable D call. The CDR3 runs to 14 residues. The V gene's germline CDR1 is SGHDT and CDR2 YYEEEE. The germline V and J ends were trimmed by 3 bases and 6 bases, with 12 bases remaining between them. Here the CDR3 reads CASSSSGQPGELFF. Here the CDR3 DNA reads TGTGCCAGCAGCTCCTCGGGTCAACCCGGGGAGCTGTTTTTT.

This clone was seen a handful of times. The chain links TRBV4-2 to TRBJ1-1; D is undetermined. Germline CDR1 and CDR2: LGHNA and YNFKEQ. There are 15 residues in the CDR3. V lost 3 bases to trimming and J lost 1 base, with 12 bases between them. CDR3 protein: CASSQADGRNTEAFF. The CDR3 DNA follows: TGTGCCAGCAGCCAGGCCGATGGGAGGAACACTGAAGCTTTCTTT.

The gene calls are TRBV9 and TRBJ2-3, with 9 bases fitting TRBD2. Looked up from germline, CDR1 is SGDLS and CDR2 is YYNGEE. With V trimmed by 3 bases and J by 4 bases, 6 bases remained unmatched. CDR3 length: 15 amino acids. The CDR3 is CASSDSGRGPDTQYF. CDR3 sequence (DNA): TGTGCCAGCAGCGATAGCGGGAGAGGGCCAGATACGCAGTATTTT.

The rearrangement uses TRBV24-1 and TRBJ2-7; D possibly corresponds to TRBD1 (6 bases). CDR1 is KGHDR, CDR2 SFDVKD, per germline. V lost 4 bases and J 7 bases, leaving 13 bases between the germline ends. There are 13 residues in the CDR3. CDR3 nucleotide sequence: TGTGCCACCAGTGAACAGGGACAAGAGGAGCAGTACTTC. Its translation is CATSEQGQEEQYF.

The chain carries TRBV2 and TRBJ2-1; 12 nucleotides line up with TRBD2. CDR1 is SNHLY and CDR2 is FYNNEI in the germline V gene. The V and J ends lost 4 bases and 6 bases, in that order; junction bases with no gene match: 1. The CDR3 is made up of 14 amino acids. The CDR3 loop is CASSVLAGGNEQFF. The CDR3 nucleotides are TGTGCCAGCAGTGTACTAGCGGGAGGCAATGAGCAGTTCTTC. The full variable domain, with the rest looked up from reference TRBV2 and TRBJ2-1, is EPEVTQTPSHQVTQMGQEVILRCVPISNHLYFYWYRQILGQKVEFLVSFYNNEISEKSEIFDDQFSVERPDGSNFTLKIRSTKLEDSAMYFCASSVLAGGNEQFFGPGTRLTVL.

This chain connects TRBV19 to TRBJ1-1; 7 bases are shared with TRBD1. This CDR3 is 9 amino acids long. Germline lookup yields CDR1 LNHDA and CDR2 SQIVND (reference sequence). The junction had 1 base not matched to a gene; V was cut back by 11 bases and J by 7 bases. CDR3 nucleotide sequence: TGTGCCGCAGGGGGTGAAGCTTTCTTT. This encodes CAAGGEAFF.

The V and J genes are TRBV7-2 and TRBJ1-2; tentatively, D is TRBD1 (6 bases). This CDR3 is built from 12 residues. V was clipped by 2 bases and J by 6 bases, with 7 bases between them. Per germline, CDR1 SGHTA and CDR2 FQGNSA. CDR3 nucleotides: TGTGCCAGCAGCTTAACAGGGAATGGCTACACCTTC. The encoded protein is CASSLTGNGYTF.

This chain uses TRBV6-5 with TRBJ2-5; 7 positions agree with TRBD1. The CDR3 runs to 16 residues. Germline V CDR1 and CDR2: MNHEY, SVGAGI. V lost 0 bases, J lost 4 bases, and 8 bases stayed unmatched. CDR3 sequence reads: CASSYSAGGRGETQYF. Written as DNA, the CDR3 is TGTGCCAGCAGTTACTCGGCAGGGGGAAGGGGAGAGACCCAGTACTTC.

The V gene is TRBV6-2 or TRBV6-3, the J gene TRBJ2-5; D is unclear. Trimming removed 2 bases from V and 5 bases from J, with 6 bases in between. The CDR3 covers 12 residues. The germline V gene has CDR1 MNHEY and CDR2 SVGEGT. This chain's CDR3 is CASSYMGETQYF. As DNA, the CDR3 is TGTGCCAGCAGTTACATGGGGGAGACCCAGTACTTC.

The chain employs TRBV27 and TRBJ2-2; D is perhaps TRBD2 (6 bases). CDR3 size: 15 residues. Trimming removed 6 bases at V and 6 bases at J, with 17 bases between. Germline CDR1 reads MNHEY; CDR2 reads SMNVEV (reference sequence). The CDR3 loop reads CASSPMRGVAGELFF. The CDR3 coding sequence is TGTGCCAGCAGCCCAATGCGGGGAGTCGCCGGGGAGCTGTTTTTT.

The chain joins TRBV5-6 to TRBJ1-2, with D possibly TRBD1 on 6 matching bases. The CDR3 runs to 12 residues. Germline CDR1 is SGHDT and CDR2 is YYEEEE. Deletions cut 4 bases from V and 5 bases from J, with 9 bases between. In DNA form, the CDR3 reads TGTGCCAGCAGCCTGAGGGGGTATGGCTACACCTTC. Its translation is CASSLRGYGYTF.

The CDR3 nucleotides are TGTGCCAGTAGCCCCATGTCAGGGGCCTATGGCTACACCTTC. This gives the protein CASSPMSGAYGYTF. This chain uses TRBV19 with TRBJ1-2; possible D gene TRBD1, 6 bases. The germline V and J ends were trimmed by 6 bases and 4 bases, with 15 bases remaining between them. Germline V gives CDR1 LNHDA, CDR2 SQIVND (reference sequence). The CDR3 runs 14 residues.

The chain has TRBV11-3 and TRBJ2-1; 7 bases match TRBD2. The germline gives CDR1 SGHNT, CDR2 YENEEA. The CDR3 length is 16 residues. The J segment lost 0 bases and the V segment lost 3 bases, leaving 5 bases of the junction unmatched. In nucleotides, the CDR3 is TGTGCCAGCAGCTTTGCGGGAGTGTACTCCTACAATGAGCAGTTCTTC. Its translation is CASSFAGVYSYNEQFF. Supplemented by reference TRBV11-3 and TRBJ2-1, the full variable domain reads EAGVVQSPRYKIIEKKQPVAFWCNPISGHNTLYWYLQNLGQGPELLIRYENEEAVDDSQLPKDRFSAERLKGVDSTLKIQPAELGDSAVYLCASSFAGVYSYNEQFFGPGTRLTVL.

The chain's CDR3 is CASMVAGNTIYF. The CDR3 DNA follows: TGTGCCAGCATGGTTGCCGGAAACACCATATATTTT. The chain recombines TRBV12-3 or TRBV12-4 with TRBJ1-3; D call uncertain. The V and J ends lost 7 bases and 4 bases respectively, with 8 bases between them. This CDR3 has 12 amino acids.

The chain has TRBV12-3 or TRBV12-4 and TRBJ1-1; D may be TRBD1 (5 bases). This CDR3 region has 13 residues. V was pared by 3 bases and J by 5 bases, with 10 bases between. DNA for the CDR3: TGTGCCAGCAGTTTGGGGGGGAGGACTGAAGCTTTCTTT. This encodes CASSLGGRTEAFF.

V gene TRBV6-4 combines with J gene TRBJ2-5, with TRBD2 matching 10 bases. Trimming at V came to 3 bases and at J to 2 bases, leaving 3 bases not matched to a gene. The CDR3 consists of 15 residues. CDR1 is MRHNA, CDR2 SNTAGT, per germline. CDR3 coding DNA: TGTGCCAGCAGTGAAAGAGCGGGGGGGCAAGAGACCCAGTACTTC. It yields the protein CASSERAGGQETQYF.